This T cell receptor beta chain was obtained from a study of identical twins (dated by TCRdb to the mid-2010s). Describing the broader study: To test whether fetal clonotypes persist, the study used deep sequencing on TCR alpha and beta repertoires from monozygotic twins, unrelated adults of various ages, and cord blood. Replicate twin experiments were performed at different times using different library preparation protocols to rule out contamination.

The library relied on 5' RACE. This sample was sequenced with an Illumina HiSeq 2000. Template switching added a universal primer binding site, and the final cDNA carried a unique molecular identifier that allowed TCR cDNA molecules to be counted accurately. Specific primers in the conserved constant-segment region were used to synthesize first-strand cDNA for TCR alpha and beta chains. Each cDNA library was double barcoded, with a SMART-Mk sample barcode plus Illumina barcodes, to control for contamination. TruSeq adapter sequences, together with Illumina sample barcodes, were added in two successive PCR steps. The Illumina HiSeq platform was used with custom primers to sequence TCR alpha and beta cDNA libraries. As for the authors' bioinformatics: MiGEC processed the raw reads to extract unique molecular identifiers, while MiXCR was used to determine the CDR3 positions. For each individual, recombination models were inferred using an EM algorithm with the repgenHMM and IGoR tools. The analysis of shared clonotypes was done with the tcR package in R, with sharing normalized by the product of cloneset sizes. Out-of-frame nonproductive sequences were analyzed to study raw recombination free of thymic and clonal selection effects. TCRdb passed the public sequencing reads through fastp at Q25 and MiXCR, retaining productive beta sequences. Duplicate CDR3 protein sequences are folded into a single record with the most common DNA and genes. The V and J calls and clone size come from TCRdb's table, not from the authors' own analysis. The sample table records 450,000 or so distinct CDR3 sequences; approximately 25% of these occur just once. 2.9% of the sample is held by the ten biggest clonotypes.

Here is what the overall study found, with its caveats: A weaker excess of twin sharing was found in beta out-of-frame sequences because the signal-to-noise ratio was lowered by fewer shared sequences. Because the same donors could not be followed over many years, the conclusions relied on cross-sectional statistical analysis. Fewer insertions were carried by abundant cord blood beta clonotypes; a weaker similar trend was observed in young adult naive repertoires, while no such trend was observed in memory repertoires. Recombination models systematically underestimated out-of-frame TCR alpha sharing in monozygotic twins but agreed with sharing between unrelated individuals. Invariant T cells such as MAIT and iNKT could partly confound zero-insertion analyses, although diverse VJ usage argued against such confounding for most clonotypes. Compared with coincidental sharing between unrelated individuals, out-of-frame TCR alpha sequences shared between twins showed an excess of sequences with low generation probability.

The germline V and J ends show losses of 1 base and 4 bases respectively, and no gene match explains 5 bases of the junction. The CDR3 runs 15 amino acids, cysteine and phenylalanine included. CDR3 DNA is the only sequence kept; it has 45 bases, read in frame from the first base. Based on the germline V gene (reference sequence), the CDR1 and CDR2 sequences are DFQATT and SNEGSKA. Remarks on this clonotype: This clone's antigen is unknown. Base qualities are missing; no much larger clone stands one base away.

Only healthy Caucasian donors were included. The twin cohort consisted of three pairs of female monozygotic twins, all aged 18 to 29 years. Positive isolation kits from Invitrogen were used to isolate CD4+ and CD8+ T cell populations. These same data were also listed under a study on T cells expressing NK-cell markers. Per that second paper: In sorted CD3+CD56+NKG2C+, CD3+CD56+NKG2C- and CD3+CD56-NKG2C+ T-cell subsets from eight donors, TCR beta-chain repertoires were profiled. Among the eight sequenced donors, only one was HCMV-seronegative, while the other seven were HCMV-seropositive. To restrict sorting to alphabetaTCR-expressing T cells, an anti-gammadeltaTCR antibody was added in several experiments. In roughly six donors, the dominant CD3+CD56+NKG2C+ clonotypes were among the top 10 CD8+ clonotypes and accounted for roughly 1.0-7.5% of CD8+ T cells. Those dominant clonotypes were again the most abundant among CD3+CD56-NKG2C+ cells in a few donors, at about 25-60.1%. It remained unclear whether the expanded NKG2C-expressing T cell clones were specific for HCMV antigens. The study sequenced eight donors, all healthy volunteers chosen at random: three men and five women. To determine HCMV serostatus, a commercial ELISA kit was used to detect HCMV-specific IgG in serum. MIGEC was used to demultiplex reads and group the reads by UMI, and MiTCR was used to assemble and quantify clonotypes. Only TCR cDNA sequences supported by at least two reads were kept to exclude erroneous sequences. The tcR package was used for downstream repertoire analysis, with clonotypes matched between fractions based on CDR3 nucleotide sequence plus V segment. VDJmatch was used to annotate antigen specificity against VDJdb, with one amino acid substitution allowed in CDR3.

The rearranged chain carries TRBV20-1 and TRBJ2-5; 11 central nucleotides agree with TRBD2. The receptor comes from a woman aged 18-29 years in good health. Sequencing was carried out using CD4+ T cells sorted from blood. The CDR3 loop reads CSARAGTSGGETQYF. The bases are TGCAGTGCTAGAGCGGGGACTAGCGGCGGAGAGACCCAGTACTTC.